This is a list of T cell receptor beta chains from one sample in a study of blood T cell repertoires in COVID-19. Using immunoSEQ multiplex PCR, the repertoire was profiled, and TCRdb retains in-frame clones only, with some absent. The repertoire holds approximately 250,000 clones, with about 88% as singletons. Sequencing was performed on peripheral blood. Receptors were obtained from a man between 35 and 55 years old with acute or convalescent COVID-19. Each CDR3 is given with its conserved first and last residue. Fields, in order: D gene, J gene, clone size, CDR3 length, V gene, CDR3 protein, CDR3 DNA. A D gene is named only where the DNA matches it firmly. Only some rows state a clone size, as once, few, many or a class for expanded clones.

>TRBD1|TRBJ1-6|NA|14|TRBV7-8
CASSRRQGGSPLHF
TGTGCCAGCAGCCGACGACAGGGGGGTTCACCCCTCCACTTT
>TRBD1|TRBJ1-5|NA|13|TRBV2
CASNDRGNQPQHF
TGTGCCAGCAATGACAGGGGCAATCAGCCCCAGCATTTT
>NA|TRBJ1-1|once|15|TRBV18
CASSPPTGTNTEAFF
TGTGCCAGCTCACCCCCCACAGGGACCAACACTGAAGCTTTCTTT
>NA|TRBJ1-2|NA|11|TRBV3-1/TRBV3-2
CASSSSSGYTF
TGTGCCAGCAGCTCCTCGAGTGGCTACACCTTC
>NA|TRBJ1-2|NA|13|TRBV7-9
CASSTDQGYGYTF
TGTGCCAGCAGCACAGACCAGGGCTATGGCTACACCTTC
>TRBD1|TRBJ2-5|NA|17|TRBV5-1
CASSWISGGFGGETQYF
TGCGCCAGCAGCTGGATTTCAGGGGGCTTTGGGGGAGAGACCCAGTACTTC
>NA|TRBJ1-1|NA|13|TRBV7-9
CASSPTPNTEAFF
TGTGCCAGCAGCCCAACACCGAACACTGAAGCTTTCTTT
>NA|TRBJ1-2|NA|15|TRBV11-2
CASSLDTRLNYGYTF
TGTGCCAGCAGCTTAGATACGAGACTGAACTATGGCTACACCTTC
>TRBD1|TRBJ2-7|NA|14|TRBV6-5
CASSYSGQANEQYF
TGTGCCAGCAGTTACTCGGGACAGGCGAACGAGCAGTACTTC
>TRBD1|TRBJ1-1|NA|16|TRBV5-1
CASSTTGGGGNTEAFF
TGCGCCAGCAGCACAACAGGGGGTGGCGGGAACACTGAAGCTTTCTTT
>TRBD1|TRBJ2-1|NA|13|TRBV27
CAARGQGYNEQFF
TGTGCCGCCCGTGGACAGGGCTACAATGAGCAGTTCTTC
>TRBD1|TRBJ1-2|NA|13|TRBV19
CASTPDRGRGYTF
TGTGCCAGTACCCCGGACAGGGGACGCGGCTACACCTTC
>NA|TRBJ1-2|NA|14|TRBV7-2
CASSLRGSSEGYTF
TGTGCCAGCAGCTTAAGGGGGTCTTCGGAAGGCTACACCTTC
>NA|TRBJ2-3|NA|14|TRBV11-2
CASSLGQSTDTQYF
TGTGCCAGCAGCTTAGGTCAGAGCACAGATACGCAGTATTTT
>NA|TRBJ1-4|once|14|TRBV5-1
CASSLVGAGEKLFF
TGCGCCAGCAGCTTGGTGGGGGCTGGGGAAAAACTGTTTTTT
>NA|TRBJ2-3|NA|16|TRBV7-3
CASSSLGGTGADTQYF
TGTGCCAGCAGCTCCCTCGGGGGAACTGGCGCAGATACGCAGTATTTT
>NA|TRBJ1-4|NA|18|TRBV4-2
CASSQDRGEAATNEKLFF
TGTGCCAGCAGCCAAGATCGGGGAGAGGCGGCGACTAATGAAAAACTGTTTTTT
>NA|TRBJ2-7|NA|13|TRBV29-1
CSVNSGSSYEQYF
TGCAGCGTCAATAGCGGTTCCTCCTACGAGCAGTACTTC
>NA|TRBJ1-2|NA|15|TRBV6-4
CASSPSPATLYGYTF
TGTGCCAGCAGCCCGTCCCCAGCGACGCTCTATGGCTACACCTTC
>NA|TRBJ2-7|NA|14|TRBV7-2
CASTQWGGANEQYF
TGTGCCAGCACCCAGTGGGGGGGCGCCAACGAGCAGTACTTC
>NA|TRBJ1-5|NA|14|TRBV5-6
CASSLQGYNQPQHF
TGTGCCAGCAGCCTACAGGGTTACAATCAGCCCCAGCATTTT
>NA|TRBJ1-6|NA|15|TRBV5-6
CASTFGGTQSSPLHF
TGTGCCAGCACCTTCGGGGGAACCCAAAGCTCACCCCTCCACTTT
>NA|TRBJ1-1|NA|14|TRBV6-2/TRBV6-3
CASSYGQWNTEAFF
TGTGCCAGCAGTTACGGGCAATGGAACACTGAAGCTTTCTTT
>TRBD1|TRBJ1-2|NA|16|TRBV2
CASSEDRSSFGYGYTF
TGTGCCAGCAGTGAGGACAGGTCTTCCTTCGGCTATGGCTACACCTTC
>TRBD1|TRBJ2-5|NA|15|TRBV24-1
CATSDGQGARETQYF
TGTGCCACCAGTGATGGACAGGGGGCGCGGGAGACCCAGTACTTC
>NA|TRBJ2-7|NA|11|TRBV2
CASGVSYEQYF
TGTGCCAGCGGAGTATCCTACGAGCAGTACTTC
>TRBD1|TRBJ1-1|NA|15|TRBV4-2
CASSQRTGGNTEAFF
TGTGCCAGCAGCCAAAGGACAGGGGGCAACACTGAAGCTTTCTTT
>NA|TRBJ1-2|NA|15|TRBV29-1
CSVEDMEGQSYGYTF
TGCAGCGTTGAAGATATGGAGGGGCAAAGCTATGGCTACACCTTC
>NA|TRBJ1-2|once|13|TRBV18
CASSPDSNYGYTF
TGTGCCAGCTCACCAGACTCTAACTATGGCTACACCTTC
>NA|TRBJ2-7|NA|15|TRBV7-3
CASSSGAGKSYEQYF
TGTGCCAGCAGCTCAGGGGCAGGGAAATCCTACGAGCAGTACTTC
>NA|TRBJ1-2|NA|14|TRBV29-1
CSVERDPGVVGYTF
TGCAGCGTTGAGAGGGACCCAGGGGTTGTGGGCTACACCTTC
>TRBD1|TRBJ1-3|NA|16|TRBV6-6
CATRVRQGAPGNTIYF
TGTGCCACCCGAGTGAGACAGGGGGCTCCCGGAAACACCATATATTTT
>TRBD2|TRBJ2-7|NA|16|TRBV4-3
CASSRGITSGVPEQYF
TGCGCCAGCAGCCGCGGCATCACTAGCGGGGTCCCCGAGCAGTACTTC
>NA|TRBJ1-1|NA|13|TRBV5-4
CASRVIANTEAFF
TGTGCCAGCAGGGTAATAGCGAACACTGAAGCTTTCTTT
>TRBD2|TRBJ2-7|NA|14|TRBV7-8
CASTTRGGASEQYF
TGTGCCAGCACCACCCGGGGGGGGGCAAGCGAGCAGTACTTC
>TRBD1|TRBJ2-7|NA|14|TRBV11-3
CASSLGQGNDEQYF
TGTGCCAGCAGCTTGGGACAGGGGAATGACGAGCAGTACTTC
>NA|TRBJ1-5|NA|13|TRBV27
CASSSGRVELQHF
TGTGCCAGCAGTTCCGGCAGGGTAGAGCTCCAGCATTTT
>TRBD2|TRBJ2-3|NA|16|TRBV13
CASSGGVREGSDTQYF
TGTGCCAGCAGCGGAGGCGTCAGGGAGGGTTCAGATACGCAGTATTTT
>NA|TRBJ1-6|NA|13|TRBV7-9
CASSAGLNSPLHF
TGTGCCAGCAGCGCAGGGCTTAATTCACCCCTCCACTTT
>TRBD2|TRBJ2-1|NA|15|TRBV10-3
CAISERLAGAVLQFF
TGTGCCATCAGTGAACGACTAGCGGGGGCCGTACTGCAGTTCTTC
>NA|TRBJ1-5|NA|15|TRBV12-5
CASGLATASNQPQHF
TGTGCTAGTGGTTTGGCGACAGCTAGCAATCAGCCCCAGCATTTT
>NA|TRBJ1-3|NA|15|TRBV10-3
CAISERRSSGNTIYF
TGTGCCATCAGTGAGCGTAGGAGCTCTGGAAACACCATATATTTT
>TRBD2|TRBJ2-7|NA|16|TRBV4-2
CASSQELAGASDEQYF
TGTGCCAGCAGCCAAGAATTAGCGGGGGCCTCGGACGAGCAGTACTTC
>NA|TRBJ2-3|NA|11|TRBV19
CASRILDTQYF
TGTGCCAGTAGAATTCTCGATACGCAGTATTTT
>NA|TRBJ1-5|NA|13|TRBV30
CAWSVTENQPQHF
TGTGCCTGGAGTGTAACAGAGAATCAGCCCCAGCATTTT
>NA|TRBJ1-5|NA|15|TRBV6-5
CASKPGSYSNQPQHF
TGTGCCAGCAAACCCGGGAGTTATAGCAATCAGCCCCAGCATTTT